This TCR beta chain was obtained from a study of lymphopenia after photon versus proton radiotherapy. Broader study findings: A bigger post-nadir fall in TCR diversity correlated inversely with survival time in deceased patients. After lymphocyte nadir, photon-treated repertoires showed oligoclonal expansion, especially CD8+ Temra.

Germline CDR1 is SGHRS and CDR2 is YFSETQ. The CDR3 runs 19 residues. The germline V and J ends were trimmed by 0 bases and 0 bases, with 22 bases remaining between them. About this clone: Its antigen is undetermined.

The method was immunoSEQ multiplex PCR; TCRdb's version includes in-frame clones alone and lacks a portion of them. This sample yields about 160,000 clones, of which more than 85% are seen a single time; approximately 4.8% belongs to the top ten. The sequenced sample was peripheral blood, obtained from a patient treated with photon-based radiotherapy. The receptor was derived from a man aged 50 to 60 with gastric cancer. J is TRBJ2-7 and V is TRBV5-1; D may be TRBD1 or TRBD2 (6 bases each). The CDR3 protein is CASSLAGDTGARSSYEQYF. The CDR3 DNA follows: TGCGCCAGCAGCTTGGCGGGGGACACTGGGGCGCGGAGCTCCTACGAGCAGTACTTC. The variable domain in full, with the rest retrieved from reference TRBV5-1 and TRBJ2-7, is KAGVTQTPRYLIKTRGQQVTLSCSPISGHRSVSWYQQTPGQGLQFLFEYFSETQRNKGNFPGRFSGRQFSNSRSEMNVSTLELGDSALYLCASSLAGDTGARSSYEQYFGPGTRLTVT.